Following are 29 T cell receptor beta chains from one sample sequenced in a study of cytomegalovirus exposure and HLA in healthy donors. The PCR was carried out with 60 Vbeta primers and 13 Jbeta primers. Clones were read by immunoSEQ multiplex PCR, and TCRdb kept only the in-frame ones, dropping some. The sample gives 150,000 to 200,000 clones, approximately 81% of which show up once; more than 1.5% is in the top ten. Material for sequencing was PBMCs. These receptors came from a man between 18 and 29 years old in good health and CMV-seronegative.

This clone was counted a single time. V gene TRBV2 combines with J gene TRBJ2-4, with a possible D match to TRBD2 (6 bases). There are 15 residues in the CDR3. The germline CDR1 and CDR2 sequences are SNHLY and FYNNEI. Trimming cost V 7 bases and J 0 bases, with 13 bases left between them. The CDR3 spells CASTRDSKAKNIQYF. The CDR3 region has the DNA TGTGCCAGCACTCGGGACTCCAAAGCCAAAAACATTCAGTACTTC. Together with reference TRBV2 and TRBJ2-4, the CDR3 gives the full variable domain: EPEVTQTPSHQVTQMGQEVILRCVPISNHLYFYWYRQILGQKVEFLVSFYNNEISEKSEIFDDQFSVERPDGSNFTLKIRSTKLEDSAMYFCASTRDSKAKNIQYFGAGTRLSVL.

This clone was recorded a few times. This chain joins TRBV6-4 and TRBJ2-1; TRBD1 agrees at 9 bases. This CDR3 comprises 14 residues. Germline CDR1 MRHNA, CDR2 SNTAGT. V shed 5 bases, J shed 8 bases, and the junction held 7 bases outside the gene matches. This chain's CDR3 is CASSPGTGSDEQFF. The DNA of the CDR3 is TGTGCCAGCAGTCCCGGGACAGGGTCCGATGAGCAGTTCTTC.

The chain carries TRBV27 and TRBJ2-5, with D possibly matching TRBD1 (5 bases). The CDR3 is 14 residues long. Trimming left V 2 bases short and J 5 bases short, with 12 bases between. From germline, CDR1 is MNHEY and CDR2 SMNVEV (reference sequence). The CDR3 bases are TGTGCCAGCAGTTTAGCAAGGGGAACGGAGACCCAGTACTTC. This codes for CASSLARGTETQYF.

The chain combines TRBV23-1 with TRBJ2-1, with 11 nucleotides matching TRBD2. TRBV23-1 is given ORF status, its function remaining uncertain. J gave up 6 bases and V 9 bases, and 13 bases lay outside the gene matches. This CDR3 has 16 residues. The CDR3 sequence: CASRTSGGSGGNEQFF. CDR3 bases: TGCGCCAGTCGTACTAGCGGGGGCAGTGGTGGCAATGAGCAGTTCTTC.

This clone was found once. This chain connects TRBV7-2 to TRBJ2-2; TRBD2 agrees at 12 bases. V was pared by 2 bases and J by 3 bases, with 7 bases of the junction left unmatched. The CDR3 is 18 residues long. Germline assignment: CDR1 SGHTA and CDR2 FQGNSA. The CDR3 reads CASSLILAGGGHTGELFF. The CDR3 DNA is TGTGCCAGCAGCTTAATTCTAGCGGGGGGGGGACACACCGGGGAGCTGTTTTTT.

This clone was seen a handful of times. The CDR3 bases are TGTGCCAGCAGCGTGGGGCAGGACACAGATACGCAGTATTTT. It encodes CASSVGQDTDTQYF. The chain combines TRBV9 with TRBJ2-3; tentative D call: TRBD1 (5 bases). The CDR3 length is 14 residues. The germline CDR1 and CDR2 sequences are SGDLS and YYNGEE. Trimming removed 2 bases at V and 2 bases at J, with 9 bases between.

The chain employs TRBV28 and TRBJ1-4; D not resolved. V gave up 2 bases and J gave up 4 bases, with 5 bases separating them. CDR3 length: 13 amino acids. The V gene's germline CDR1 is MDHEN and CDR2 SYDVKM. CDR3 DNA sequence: TGTGCCAGCAGTTTAAGCGATAATGAAAAACTGTTTTTT. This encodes CASSLSDNEKLFF.

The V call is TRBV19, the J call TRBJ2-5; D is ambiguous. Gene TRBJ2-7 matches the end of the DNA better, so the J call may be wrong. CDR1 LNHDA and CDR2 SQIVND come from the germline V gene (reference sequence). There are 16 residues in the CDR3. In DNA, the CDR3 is TGTGCCAGTAGTACGTCCCTGAGCAGGTCAACCTACGAGCAGTACTTC. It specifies CASSTSLSRSTYEQYF.

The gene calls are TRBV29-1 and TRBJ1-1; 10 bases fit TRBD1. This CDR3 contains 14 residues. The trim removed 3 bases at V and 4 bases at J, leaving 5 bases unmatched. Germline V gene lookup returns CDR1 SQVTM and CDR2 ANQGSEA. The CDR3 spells CSVDQGQGPTEAFF. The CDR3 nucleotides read TGCAGCGTTGACCAGGGACAGGGGCCCACTGAAGCTTTCTTT.

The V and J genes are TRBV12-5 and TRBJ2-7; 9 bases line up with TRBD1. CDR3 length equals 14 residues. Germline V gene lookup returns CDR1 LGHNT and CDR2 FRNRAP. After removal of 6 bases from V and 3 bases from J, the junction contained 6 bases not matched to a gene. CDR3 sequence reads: CASGTTTGGYEQYF. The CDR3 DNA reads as TGTGCTAGTGGGACAACGACAGGGGGCTACGAGCAGTACTTC.

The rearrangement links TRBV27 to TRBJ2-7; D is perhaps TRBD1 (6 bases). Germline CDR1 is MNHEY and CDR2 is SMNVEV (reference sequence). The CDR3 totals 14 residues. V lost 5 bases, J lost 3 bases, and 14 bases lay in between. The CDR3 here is CASSTQGPFYEQYF. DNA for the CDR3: TGTGCCAGCAGTACTCAGGGGCCCTTCTACGAGCAGTACTTC.

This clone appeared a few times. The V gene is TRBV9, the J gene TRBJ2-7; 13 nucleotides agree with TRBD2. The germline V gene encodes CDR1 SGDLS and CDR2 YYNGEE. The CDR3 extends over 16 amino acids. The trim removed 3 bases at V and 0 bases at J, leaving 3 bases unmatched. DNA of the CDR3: TGTGCCAGCAGCGGAGGGACTAGCGGGGTCTCCTACGAGCAGTACTTC. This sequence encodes CASSGGTSGVSYEQYF.

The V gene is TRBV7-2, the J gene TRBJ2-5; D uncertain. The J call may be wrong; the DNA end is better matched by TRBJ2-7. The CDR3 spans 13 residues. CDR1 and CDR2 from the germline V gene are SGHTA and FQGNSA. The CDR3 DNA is TGTGCCAGCAGCTTAGACCGCTCCTACGAGCAGTACTTC. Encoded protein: CASSLDRSYEQYF.

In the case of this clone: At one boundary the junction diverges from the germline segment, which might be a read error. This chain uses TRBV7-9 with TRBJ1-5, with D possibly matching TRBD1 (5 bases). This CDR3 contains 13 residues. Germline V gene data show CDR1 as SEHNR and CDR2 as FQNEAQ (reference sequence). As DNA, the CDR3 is TGTGCCAGCAGCCGGGGGAGCAAACAGCCCCAGCATTTT. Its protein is CASSRGSKQPQHF.

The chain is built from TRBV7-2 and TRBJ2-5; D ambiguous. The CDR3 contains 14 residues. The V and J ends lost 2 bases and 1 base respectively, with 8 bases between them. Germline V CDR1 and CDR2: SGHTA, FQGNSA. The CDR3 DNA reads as TGTGCCAGCAGCTTACGTGCGGTCCAAGAGACCCAGTACTTC. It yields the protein CASSLRAVQETQYF.

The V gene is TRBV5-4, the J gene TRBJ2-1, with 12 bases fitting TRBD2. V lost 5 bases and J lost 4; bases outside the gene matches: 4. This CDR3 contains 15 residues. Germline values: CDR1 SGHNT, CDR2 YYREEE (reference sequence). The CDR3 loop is CASRPSGREYNEQFF. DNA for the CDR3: TGTGCCAGCAGACCTAGCGGGAGGGAATACAATGAGCAGTTCTTC.

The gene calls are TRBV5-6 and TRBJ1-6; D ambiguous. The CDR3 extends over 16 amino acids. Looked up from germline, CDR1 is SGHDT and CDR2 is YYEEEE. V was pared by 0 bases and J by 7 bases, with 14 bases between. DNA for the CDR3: TGTGCCAGCAGCTTGGAACCGAATCTACGAAATTCACCCCTCCACTTT. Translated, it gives CASSLEPNLRNSPLHF.

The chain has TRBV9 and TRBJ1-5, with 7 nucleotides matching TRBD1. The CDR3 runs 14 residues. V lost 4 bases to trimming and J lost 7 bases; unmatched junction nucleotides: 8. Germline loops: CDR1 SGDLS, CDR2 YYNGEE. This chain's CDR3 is CASSKGQGDQPQHF. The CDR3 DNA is TGTGCCAGCAGCAAAGGCCAGGGGGACCAGCCCCAGCATTTT. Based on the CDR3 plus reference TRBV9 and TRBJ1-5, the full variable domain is DSGVTQTPKHLITATGQRVTLRCSPRSGDLSVYWYQQSLDQGLQFLIQYYNGEERAKGNILERFSAQQFPDLHSELNLSSLELGDSALYFCASSKGQGDQPQHFGDGTRLSIL.

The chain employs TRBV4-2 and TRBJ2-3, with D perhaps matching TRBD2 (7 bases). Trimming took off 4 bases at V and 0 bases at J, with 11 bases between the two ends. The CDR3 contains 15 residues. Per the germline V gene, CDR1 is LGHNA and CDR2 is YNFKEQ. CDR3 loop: CASSRAGASTDTQYF. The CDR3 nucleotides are TGTGCCAGCAGCCGGGCGGGGGCTAGCACAGATACGCAGTATTTT.

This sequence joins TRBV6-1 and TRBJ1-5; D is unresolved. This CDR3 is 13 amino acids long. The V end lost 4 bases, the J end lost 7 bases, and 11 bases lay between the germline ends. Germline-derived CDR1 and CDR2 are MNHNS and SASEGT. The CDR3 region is CASSGDTRQPQHF. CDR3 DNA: TGTGCCAGCAGTGGAGACACGAGACAGCCCCAGCATTTT.

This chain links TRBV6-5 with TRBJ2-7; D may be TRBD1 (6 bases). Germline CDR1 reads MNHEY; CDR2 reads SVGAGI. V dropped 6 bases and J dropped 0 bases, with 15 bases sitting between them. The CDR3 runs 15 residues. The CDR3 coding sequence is TGTGCCAGCAGGTCCCCCCGGGACAACTCCTACGAGCAGTACTTC. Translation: CASRSPRDNSYEQYF.

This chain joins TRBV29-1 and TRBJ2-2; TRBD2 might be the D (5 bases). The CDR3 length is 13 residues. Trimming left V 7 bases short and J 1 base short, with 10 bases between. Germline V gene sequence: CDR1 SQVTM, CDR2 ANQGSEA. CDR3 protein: CSGGSLNTGELFF. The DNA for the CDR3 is TGCAGCGGCGGGTCGCTGAACACCGGGGAGCTGTTTTTT.

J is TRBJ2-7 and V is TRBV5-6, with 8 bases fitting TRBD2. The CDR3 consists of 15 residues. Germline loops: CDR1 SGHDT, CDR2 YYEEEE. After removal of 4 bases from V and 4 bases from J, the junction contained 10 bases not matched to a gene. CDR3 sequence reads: CASSHSGTWNYEQYF. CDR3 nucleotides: TGTGCCAGCAGCCATAGCGGGACGTGGAATTACGAGCAGTACTTC.

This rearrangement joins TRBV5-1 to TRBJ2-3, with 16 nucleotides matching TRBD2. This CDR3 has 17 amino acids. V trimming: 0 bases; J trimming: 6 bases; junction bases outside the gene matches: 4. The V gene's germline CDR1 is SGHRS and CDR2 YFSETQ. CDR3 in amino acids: CASSLEGLAGGPDTQYF. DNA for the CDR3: TGCGCCAGCAGCTTGGAGGGACTAGCGGGAGGGCCCGATACGCAGTATTTT.

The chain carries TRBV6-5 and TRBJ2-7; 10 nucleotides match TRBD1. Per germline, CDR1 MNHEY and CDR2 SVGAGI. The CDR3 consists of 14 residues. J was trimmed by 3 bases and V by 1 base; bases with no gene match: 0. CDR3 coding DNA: TGTGCCAGCAGTTACTGGGACAGGGGCTACGAGCAGTACTTC. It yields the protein CASSYWDRGYEQYF.

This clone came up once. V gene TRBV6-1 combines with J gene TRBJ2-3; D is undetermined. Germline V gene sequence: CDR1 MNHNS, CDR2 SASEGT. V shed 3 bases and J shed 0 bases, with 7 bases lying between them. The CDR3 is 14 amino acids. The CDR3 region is CASSDRWSTDTQYF. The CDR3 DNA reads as TGTGCCAGCAGTGACAGATGGAGCACAGATACGCAGTATTTT.

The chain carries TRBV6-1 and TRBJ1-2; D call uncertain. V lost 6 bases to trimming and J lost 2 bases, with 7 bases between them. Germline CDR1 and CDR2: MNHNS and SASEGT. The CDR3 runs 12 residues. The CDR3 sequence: CASSPGNYGYTF. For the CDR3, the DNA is TGTGCCAGCAGCCCGGGGAACTATGGCTACACCTTC.

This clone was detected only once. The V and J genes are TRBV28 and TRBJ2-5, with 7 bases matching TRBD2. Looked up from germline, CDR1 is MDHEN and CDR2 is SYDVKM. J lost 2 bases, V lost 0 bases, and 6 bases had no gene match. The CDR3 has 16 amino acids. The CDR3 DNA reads TGTGCCAGCAGTTTATGGGAGCGGGAATCTCAAGAGACCCAGTACTTC. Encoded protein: CASSLWERESQETQYF.

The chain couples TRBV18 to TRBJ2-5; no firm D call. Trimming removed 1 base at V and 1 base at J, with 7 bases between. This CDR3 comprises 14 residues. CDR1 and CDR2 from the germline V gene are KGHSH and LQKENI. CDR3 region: CASSPLVSQETQYF. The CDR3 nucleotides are TGTGCCAGCTCACCACTTGTCAGCCAAGAGACCCAGTACTTC.